This T cell receptor (beta chain) was obtained from a study of monozygotic twins with inflammatory bowel disease. UMIs that included a 6-nucleotide sample barcode were added by template switching, which took place during cDNA synthesis. Researchers put TCRalpha and TCRbeta cDNA through two nested PCRs lasting approximately 16 and 10 cycles. From the 5' RACE reads, TCRdb lists one entry per CDR3 protein and no DNA. The listing records 400,000 to 500,000 distinct CDR3 sequences. The V gene's germline CDR1 is MNHEY and CDR2 SMNVEV (reference sequence). The CDR3 spans 14 residues. Sequences were obtained from blood. The chain is built from TRBV27 and TRBJ2-2. The TCR was taken from a human donor with ulcerative colitis or Crohn's disease, or a healthy co-twin of an affected twin (not recorded which). CDR3 amino acids: CASSFLINNGELFF.